The 30 T cell receptor beta chains reported below all come from one sample, sequenced in a study of T-cell reconstitution after alpha-beta-depleted transplantation in children. Unique molecular identifiers were incorporated into the prepared TCRbeta library. From the PCR reads, TCRdb called clonotypes with MiXCR, one entry per CDR3 protein. Found here are 190,000 or so distinct CDR3 sequences, about 6.4% of them singletons; the top ten hold 3% to 3.5%. The sample consisted of PBMCs from the stem cell graft donor, taken from the stem cell graft. The receptors derive from a human donor who donated a stem cell graft to a child with Wiskott-Aldrich syndrome.

This clonotype showed up many times. This chain uses TRBV5-1 with TRBJ2-7; tentative D call: TRBD2 (6 bases). Germline V gives CDR1 SGHRS, CDR2 YFSETQ. This CDR3 contains 14 residues. V was pared by 4 bases and J by 4 bases, with 15 bases between. The CDR3 loop is CASSPGTGLYEQYF. CDR3 DNA: TGCGCCAGCAGCCCGGGGACTGGGTTATACGAGCAGTACTTC.

There are many counts of this clonotype. V gene TRBV7-2 combines with J gene TRBJ2-7; maybe TRBD2 (6 bases). Germline CDR1 SGHTA, CDR2 FQGNSA. With 3 bases removed from V and 3 bases from J, the gap between germline ends came to 15 bases. The CDR3 loop spans 15 amino acids. CDR3 coding DNA: TGTGCCAGCAGCTTCGGCGGCGGGGCTGACTACGAGCAGTACTTC. It translates to CASSFGGGADYEQYF.

This clonotype came up many times. The rearrangement uses TRBV5-1 and TRBJ2-2; possibly TRBD1 for D (6 bases). There are 14 residues in the CDR3. Trimming took off 3 bases at V and 3 bases at J, with 9 bases between the two ends. Germline V gene sequence: CDR1 SGHRS, CDR2 YFSETQ. CDR3 residues: CASSSTGYTGELFF. As DNA, the CDR3 is TGCGCCAGCAGCTCAACAGGGTACACCGGGGAGCTGTTTTTT.

This clonotype has ten or more counts. In nucleotides, the CDR3 is TGCAGTGCTAGGGGCCAGGGAGAGGACACCTTC. The encoded protein is CSARGQGEDTF. The chain uses TRBV20-1 and TRBJ1-2; tentatively, D is TRBD1 (5 bases). The CDR3 consists of 11 residues. The V end was cut by 3 bases, the J end by 12 bases, with 14 bases between. Germline CDR1 DFQATT, CDR2 SNEGSKA (reference sequence).

This clonotype was picked up a small number of times. The J gene is TRBJ2-5, the V gene TRBV5-6; the match to TRBD1 covers 12 bases. V shed 3 bases, J shed 5 bases, and the junction held 5 bases outside the gene matches. Germline V CDR1 and CDR2: SGHDT, YYEEEE. The CDR3 is 15 residues long. The CDR3: CASSSGTGGRETQYF. In nucleotides, the CDR3 is TGTGCCAGCAGCTCCGGGACAGGGGGCCGGGAGACCCAGTACTTC.

This clonotype was seen at least ten times. The CDR3 sequence is CASSLDSTGEETQYF. Here the CDR3 DNA reads TGCGCCAGCAGCTTGGATTCGACAGGTGAAGAGACCCAGTACTTC. The V and J genes are TRBV5-1 and TRBJ2-5, with D tentatively TRBD1 (6 bases). CDR1 is SGHRS and CDR2 is YFSETQ in the germline V gene. V lost 0 bases and J 3 bases, leaving 12 bases between the germline ends. The CDR3 totals 15 residues.

In this sample, this clonotype turned up many times. The chain recombines TRBV4-3 with TRBJ2-1; TRBD2 agrees at 8 bases. V dropped 1 base and J dropped 8; count of bases not matched to a gene: 13. The CDR3 sequence is 17 residues long. Germline assignment: CDR1 LGHNA and CDR2 YSLEER. The CDR3 region is CASSQVGSGSLTHEQFF. CDR3 nucleotides: TGCGCCAGCAGCCAAGTAGGAAGCGGGAGTCTCACCCATGAGCAGTTCTTC.

This clonotype was observed at least ten times. This chain links TRBV7-9 with TRBJ2-7, with D possibly matching TRBD2 (5 bases). The CDR3 has 13 amino acids. Germline loops: CDR1 SEHNR, CDR2 FQNEAQ (reference sequence). Trimming took off 4 bases at V and 6 bases at J, with 13 bases between the two ends. This CDR3 is CASSSFMGSEQYF. The CDR3 DNA sequence: TGTGCCAGCAGCTCCTTCATGGGGAGCGAGCAGTACTTC.

This chain connects TRBV20-1 to TRBJ2-1; the match to TRBD2 covers 14 bases. Germline V gives CDR1 DFQATT, CDR2 SNEGSKA (reference sequence). The trim removed 2 bases at V and 1 base at J, leaving 7 bases unmatched. CDR3 length: 18 amino acids. CDR3 in amino acids: CSARLLTSGRESYNEQFF. The CDR3 nucleotides read TGCAGTGCTAGACTTCTGACTAGCGGGAGGGAGTCCTACAATGAGCAGTTCTTC.

This clonotype was picked up many times. The chain carries TRBV5-1 and TRBJ2-1, with D possibly TRBD2 on 5 matching bases. Germline-derived CDR1 and CDR2 are SGHRS and YFSETQ. This CDR3 spans 14 amino acids. V lost 2 bases to trimming and J lost 0 bases, with 6 bases between them. The CDR3 nucleotides are TGCGCCAGCAGCTTAGGAGGCTCCTACAATGAGCAGTTCTTC. It translates to CASSLGGSYNEQFF.

In its sample, this clonotype was seen many times. The chain uses TRBV9 and TRBJ1-2, with 7 bases lining up with TRBD1. Germline V CDR1 and CDR2: SGDLS, YYNGEE. Trimming took 3 bases from V and 8 from J; bases not matched to a gene: 7. This CDR3 has 13 amino acids. This CDR3 reads CASSADRVGGYTF. The DNA for the CDR3 is TGTGCCAGCAGCGCAGACAGGGTGGGAGGCTACACCTTC.

With respect to this clonotype: A much larger clonotype is one base distant, so this may be a read error. J is TRBJ2-7 and V is TRBV28; no firm D call. With 4 bases removed from V and 11 bases from J, the gap between germline ends came to 12 bases. The length of the CDR3 is 11 residues. Germline lookup yields CDR1 MDHEN and CDR2 SYDVKM. CDR3 nucleotides: TGTGCCAGCAGTTCCAGATGGTGGGAGTACTTC. Amino acids: CASSSRWWEYF.

This clonotype was detected many times. This chain joins TRBV4-3 and TRBJ2-7; TRBD1 agrees at 7 bases. The V segment lost 4 bases and the J segment 1 base; nucleotides outside the gene matches: 4. CDR3 length equals 14 residues. Germline-derived CDR1 and CDR2 are LGHNA and YSLEER. Written as DNA, the CDR3 is TGCGCCAGCAGCCCCGGGACAGTATCCTACGAGCAGTACTTC. Translated, it gives CASSPGTVSYEQYF.

The V gene is TRBV18, the J gene TRBJ2-1; the match to TRBD1 covers 8 bases. The ends lost 2 bases at V and 3 bases at J; junction bases unmatched: 3. CDR3 length equals 15 residues. CDR1 is KGHSH and CDR2 is LQKENI in the germline V gene. CDR3 DNA: TGTGCCAGCTCACCATTCACAGGGGGCTACAATGAGCAGTTCTTC. Translating it yields CASSPFTGGYNEQFF.

This clonotype was picked up many times. The J gene is TRBJ2-2, the V gene TRBV5-1, with D possibly matching TRBD1 (5 bases). The CDR3 runs to 18 residues. Germline values: CDR1 SGHRS, CDR2 YFSETQ. Trimming left V 2 bases short and J 0 bases short, with 17 bases between. CDR3 sequence reads: CASSFGLLPGTNTGELFF. In nucleotides, the CDR3 is TGCGCCAGCAGCTTCGGGCTTTTACCAGGGACGAACACCGGGGAGCTGTTTTTT.

This clonotype was detected ten times or more. This chain uses TRBV5-1 with TRBJ2-7; 10 positions agree with TRBD1. J gave up 6 bases and V 4 bases, and 7 bases lay outside the gene matches. The V gene's germline CDR1 is SGHRS and CDR2 YFSETQ. The CDR3 has 14 residues. CDR3 nucleotide sequence: TGCGCCAGCAGCACACCGGGACAGGGGAGCGAGCAGTACTTC. Its translation is CASSTPGQGSEQYF.

This clonotype was counted many times. This rearrangement joins TRBV4-1 to TRBJ1-5; no definite D call. Per the germline V gene, CDR1 is MGHRA and CDR2 is YSYEKL. The CDR3 covers 13 residues. V was shortened by 0 bases and J by 6 bases, with 6 bases between the two germline ends. The CDR3 DNA reads TGCGCCAGCAGCCAAGACGGTTTTCAGCCCCAGCATTTT. Its protein product is CASSQDGFQPQHF.

This clonotype was detected ten times or more. The rearrangement joins TRBV28 to TRBJ2-5; TRBD1 might be the D (6 bases). The germline CDR1 and CDR2 sequences are MDHEN and SYDVKM. The CDR3 length is 16 residues. The V and J ends lost 5 bases and 3 bases respectively, with 19 bases between them. CDR3 loop: CASSKRYRVEEETQYF. DNA of the CDR3: TGTGCCAGCAGTAAACGATACAGGGTTGAGGAAGAGACCCAGTACTTC.

The rearrangement joins TRBV7-2 to TRBJ2-7; D might be TRBD1 (6 bases). CDR1 and CDR2 (germline): SGHTA, FQGNSA. The CDR3 totals 17 residues. Trimming took 4 bases from V and 3 from J, leaving 22 bases between them. This chain's CDR3 is CASSSIRDIQPNYEQYF. CDR3 in DNA: TGTGCCAGCAGCTCAATAAGGGACATACAGCCCAACTACGAGCAGTACTTC.

As for this clonotype: A much larger clone sits a single nucleotide away, making a read error possible. The V and J genes are TRBV12-3 or TRBV12-4 and TRBJ2-3; D unresolved. With 5 bases removed from V and 0 bases from J, the gap between germline ends came to 9 bases. This CDR3 spans 14 amino acids. The CDR3 nucleotides read TGTGCCAGCAGTCCGTCTGCTAGCACAGATACGCAGTATTTT. Its translation: CASSPSASTDTQYF.

The chain has TRBV7-8 and TRBJ1-1; a possible D gene is TRBD1 (5 bases). Germline values: CDR1 SGHVS, CDR2 FQNEAQ. The ends were cut back, 3 bases at V and 10 bases at J, with 12 bases in the middle. This CDR3 contains 12 residues. CDR3: CASSFPGTAAFF. CDR3 nucleotides: TGTGCCAGCAGCTTCCCGGGGACCGCAGCTTTCTTT.

This clonotype was picked up many times. The chain is built from TRBV28 and TRBJ2-7; D possibly matches TRBD1 or TRBD2 (5 bases each). V lost 4 bases, J lost 5 bases, and 18 bases lay in between. The CDR3 extends over 15 amino acids. Per germline, CDR1 MDHEN and CDR2 SYDVKM. Written as DNA, the CDR3 is TGTGCCAGCAGTTCTCCGGGACGGCCACGGAACGAGCAGTACTTC. Translated: CASSSPGRPRNEQYF.

Many counts were recorded for this clonotype. The chain carries TRBV7-9 and TRBJ1-6, with 10 bases lining up with TRBD1. Unmatched junction bases numbered 4, after V lost 4 bases and J lost 10 bases. The CDR3 is made up of 14 amino acids. Per germline, CDR1 SEHNR and CDR2 FQNEAQ (reference sequence). CDR3 region: CASSSGQGSSPLHF. In nucleotides, the CDR3 is TGTGCCAGCAGCTCGGGACAGGGGAGCTCACCCCTCCACTTT.

This clonotype was recorded many times. The chain is built from TRBV20-1 and TRBJ2-7, with D maybe TRBD2 (6 bases). V shed 6 bases and J shed 6 bases, with 24 bases lying between them. The CDR3 is made up of 15 amino acids. CDR1 is DFQATT, CDR2 SNEGSKA, per germline (reference sequence). The chain's CDR3 is CSANPFGGLEGEQYF. The CDR3 nucleotides are TGCAGTGCCAACCCTTTCGGGGGATTAGAAGGCGAGCAGTACTTC.

This clonotype was seen at least ten times. This rearrangement joins TRBV25-1 to TRBJ2-7; D not resolved. Trimming shortened V by 3 bases and J by 2 bases, and 17 bases separated the two germline ends. This CDR3 comprises 16 residues. Germline V gives CDR1 MGHDK, CDR2 SYGVNS. The CDR3 sequence is CASSDHREQFTYEQYF. CDR3 coding DNA: TGTGCCAGCAGTGACCACCGCGAACAGTTTACCTACGAGCAGTACTTC.

This clonotype was detected ten times or more. This chain links TRBV20-1 with TRBJ2-5; D remains ambiguous. Trimming shortened V by 5 bases and J by 5 bases, and 18 bases separated the two germline ends. Germline V CDR1 and CDR2: DFQATT, SNEGSKA (reference sequence). The CDR3 covers 14 residues. CDR3 nucleotides: TGCAGTGCTCCGGAGCCGGCGGTAATGGAGACCCAGTACTTC. Translating it yields CSAPEPAVMETQYF.

This clonotype was counted many times. V and J are TRBV6-5 and TRBJ1-3; D is possibly TRBD1 (5 bases). The CDR3 loop spans 15 amino acids. Trimming removed 2 bases at V and 0 bases at J, with 8 bases between. Germline V lookup: CDR1 MNHEY, CDR2 SVGAGI. The CDR3 loop is CASSYQGNSGNTIYF. The CDR3 nucleotides read TGTGCCAGCAGTTACCAGGGTAACTCTGGAAACACCATATATTTT.

Comment on this clonotype: This clone may be a read error of a much larger clone one base away. The V and J genes are TRBV6-1 and TRBJ1-5, with D maybe TRBD1 (5 bases). The CDR3 length is 15 residues. Trimming pared 2 bases from V and 8 bases from J, leaving 16 bases between. Germline CDR1 MNHNS, CDR2 SASEGT. The CDR3 region is CASSEYGAQGKPQHF. In DNA, the CDR3 is TGTGCCAGCAGTGAATACGGGGCTCAAGGTAAGCCCCAGCATTTT.

In this sample, this clonotype turned up many times. The chain carries TRBV7-7 and TRBJ2-5; 9 bases match TRBD1. Germline assignment: CDR1 SSHAT and CDR2 FNYEAQ (reference sequence). This CDR3 comprises 15 residues. The V gene end was trimmed by 3 bases and the J gene end by 1 base; junction bases not matched to a gene: 3. For the CDR3, the DNA is TGTGCCAGCAGCTTGCCGGGACAGGGCCAAGAGACCCAGTACTTC. Encoded protein: CASSLPGQGQETQYF.

V is TRBV2 and J is TRBJ2-7; D gene uncertain. In germline, CDR1 is SNHLY, CDR2 FYNNEI. The CDR3 loop spans 12 amino acids. Between the trimmed V and J ends, which lost 4 bases and 0 bases, there was a span of 4 bases. This CDR3 is CASSVTSYEQYF. The CDR3 DNA reads as TGTGCCAGCAGTGTGACCTCCTACGAGCAGTACTTC.